Below, 15 T cell receptor beta chains from the same sample are listed, as sequenced in a study of shared clonotypes between healthy human individuals. TCRdb's table, derived via immunoSEQ multiplex PCR, lists solely in-frame clones and lacks some. The sample contains a few million clones, approximately 95% of which appear only once. Source material: naive CD4+ T cells sorted from blood. Described subset: CD45RA+ positively selected. These TCRs come from a man aged 18 to 35 in good health.

The rearrangement joins TRBV19 to TRBJ1-4; TRBD1 might be the D (5 bases). The CDR3 runs to 16 residues. Trimming stripped 3 bases from V and 5 bases from J, with 16 bases between. Germline loops: CDR1 LNHDA, CDR2 SQIVND (reference sequence). CDR3 nucleotides: TGTGCCAGTAGTATGATACTTGGGACGGGAAATGAAAAACTGTTTTTT. Its translation: CASSMILGTGNEKLFF.

The rearrangement uses TRBV5-5 and TRBJ1-1, with D possibly matching TRBD1 (6 bases). Germline V gene data show CDR1 as SGHKS and CDR2 as YYEKEE (reference sequence). The CDR3 is 15 amino acids. The V end was cut by 4 bases, the J end by 5 bases, with 18 bases between. CDR3 residues: CASSPWVQGKTEAFF. The CDR3 DNA sequence: TGTGCCAGCAGCCCTTGGGTACAGGGAAAAACTGAAGCTTTCTTT.

As for this clone: Other DNA sequences in this specimen translate into the identical CDR3. V and J are TRBV6-5 and TRBJ2-7, with a weak D call TRBD2 (6 bases). Per the germline V gene, CDR1 is MNHEY and CDR2 is SVGAGI. This CDR3 is built from 14 residues. V lost 2 bases, J lost 0 bases, and 8 bases lay in between. This CDR3 reads CASSYGRSSYEQYF. CDR3 sequence (DNA): TGTGCCAGCAGTTACGGGAGGAGCTCCTACGAGCAGTACTTC.

The chain joins TRBV28 to TRBJ2-3; no definite D call. Germline V gene data show CDR1 as MDHEN and CDR2 as SYDVKM. This CDR3 contains 15 residues. V was clipped by 4 bases and J by 1 base, with 12 bases between them. For the CDR3, the DNA is TGTGCCAGCAGTTCGAAGGGATTAGGCACAGATACGCAGTATTTT. Its protein is CASSSKGLGTDTQYF.

The J gene is TRBJ1-2, the V gene TRBV28; D is undetermined. The CDR3 totals 13 residues. In germline, CDR1 is MDHEN, CDR2 SYDVKM. V was cut by 6 bases and J by 0 bases, with 8 bases left in between. The CDR3 region is CASSGRPNYGYTF. The CDR3 DNA is TGTGCCAGCAGCGGACGACCTAACTATGGCTACACCTTC.

This clone has just a few counts. This sequence joins TRBV27 and TRBJ2-1; 14 nucleotides line up with TRBD2. The germline CDR1 and CDR2 sequences are MNHEY and SMNVEV (reference sequence). With V trimmed by 5 bases and J by 5 bases, 5 bases remained unmatched. The CDR3 covers 16 residues. CDR3 loop: CASSPRLAGGNNEQFF. As DNA, the CDR3 is TGTGCCAGCAGTCCGCGACTAGCGGGGGGGAACAATGAGCAGTTCTTC.

This clone was seen once. This sequence joins TRBV5-5 and TRBJ1-3, with D unclear. There are 15 residues in the CDR3. Trimming shortened V by 2 bases and J by 1 base, and 10 bases separated the two germline ends. Germline-derived CDR1 and CDR2 are SGHKS and YYEKEE (reference sequence). The CDR3 sequence is CASSLVTQSGNTIYF. In DNA form, the CDR3 reads TGTGCCAGCAGCTTAGTAACTCAGTCTGGAAACACCATATATTTT. Full variable domain (remainder filled in from reference TRBV5-5 and TRBJ1-3): DAGVTQSPTHLIKTRGQQVTLRCSPISGHKSVSWYQQVLGQGPQFIFQYYEKEERGRGNFPDRFSARQFPNYSSELNVNALLLGDSALYLCASSLVTQSGNTIYFGEGSWLTVV.

The chain joins TRBV7-2 to TRBJ1-6; D is unresolved. CDR1 is SGHTA, CDR2 FQGNSA, per germline. This CDR3 contains 15 residues. Trimming removed 0 bases at V and 8 bases at J, with 11 bases between. The CDR3 region is CASSLALRLDSPLHF. The CDR3 DNA follows: TGTGCCAGCAGCTTAGCGTTACGTTTAGATTCACCCCTCCACTTT.

This rearrangement joins TRBV5-6 to TRBJ1-6, with D unresolved. The V end lost 4 bases, the J end lost 7 bases, and 15 bases lay between the germline ends. Germline loops: CDR1 SGHDT, CDR2 YYEEEE. The CDR3 sequence is 15 residues long. The CDR3 DNA is TGTGCCAGCAGCCCCCGCCGAGTCCAAAATTCACCCCTCCACTTT. Its protein product is CASSPRRVQNSPLHF.

This sequence joins TRBV7-2 and TRBJ1-5, with 7 positions matching TRBD1. V dropped 7 bases and J dropped 3; count of bases not matched to a gene: 6. This CDR3 contains 14 residues. CDR1 and CDR2 from the germline V gene are SGHTA and FQGNSA. CDR3 residues: CASKAGTDNQPQHF. CDR3 DNA sequence: TGTGCCAGCAAAGCCGGGACAGACAATCAGCCCCAGCATTTT. Full variable domain (remainder filled in from reference TRBV7-2 and TRBJ1-5): GAGVSQSPSNKVTEKGKDVELRCDPISGHTALYWYRQSLGQGLEFLIYFQGNSAPDKSGLPSDRFSAERTGGSVSTLTIQRTQQEDSAVYLCASKAGTDNQPQHFGDGTRLSIL.

Of note for this clone: The sample contains more than one DNA sequence encoding this CDR3. The chain uses TRBV20-1 and TRBJ2-5; the D gene is possibly TRBD2 (5 bases). V dropped 3 bases and J dropped 3 bases, with 5 bases sitting between them. Germline values: CDR1 DFQATT, CDR2 SNEGSKA (reference sequence). The CDR3 is made up of 11 amino acids. Here the CDR3 DNA reads TGCAGTGCTAGGGGAGAAGAGACCCAGTACTTC. It is translated as CSARGEETQYF.

This sequence joins TRBV10-3 and TRBJ2-3; D is undetermined. From germline, CDR1 is ENHRY and CDR2 SYGVKD. The length of the CDR3 is 14 residues. V was cut by 2 bases and J by 2 bases, with 8 bases left in between. For the CDR3, the DNA is TGTGCCATCAGTGAGACAACCGCCACAGATACGCAGTATTTT. Translation: CAISETTATDTQYF.

V usage is TRBV6-6 and J usage is TRBJ1-4; tentative D call: TRBD1 (6 bases). There are 13 residues in the CDR3. Germline CDR1 MNHNY, CDR2 SVGAGI (reference sequence). V lost 6 bases and J 7 bases, leaving 12 bases between the germline ends. CDR3: CASRVQGSEKLFF. In DNA, the CDR3 is TGTGCCAGCAGAGTACAGGGATCTGAAAAACTGTTTTTT.

This clone was observed a handful of times. The chain combines TRBV11-2 with TRBJ1-1, with 7 bases that match TRBD1. The CDR3 runs 15 residues. Trimming took 5 bases from V and 1 from J; bases not matched to a gene: 7. The germline CDR1 and CDR2 sequences are SGHAT and FQNNGV. CDR3: CASSPNRGQNTEAFF. The DNA for the CDR3 is TGTGCCAGCAGCCCCAACAGGGGACAGAACACTGAAGCTTTCTTT.

The chain couples TRBV27 to TRBJ1-1; D call uncertain. Trimming took off 2 bases at V and 2 bases at J, with 12 bases between the two ends. CDR1 and CDR2 (germline): MNHEY, SMNVEV (reference sequence). The CDR3 has 15 amino acids. The CDR3 DNA is TGTGCCAGCAGTTTACTGGGGAACCCAAACACTGAAGCTTTCTTT. Translation gives CASSLLGNPNTEAFF.